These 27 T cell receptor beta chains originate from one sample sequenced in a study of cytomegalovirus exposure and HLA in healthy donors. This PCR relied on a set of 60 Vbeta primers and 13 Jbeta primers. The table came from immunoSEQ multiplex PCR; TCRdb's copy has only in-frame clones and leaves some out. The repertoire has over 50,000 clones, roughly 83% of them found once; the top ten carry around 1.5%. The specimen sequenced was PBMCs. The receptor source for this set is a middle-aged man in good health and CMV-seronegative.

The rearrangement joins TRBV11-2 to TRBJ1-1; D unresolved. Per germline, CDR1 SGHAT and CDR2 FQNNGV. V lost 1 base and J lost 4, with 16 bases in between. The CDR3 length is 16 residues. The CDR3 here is CASSLVRGRRGTEAFF. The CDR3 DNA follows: TGTGCCAGCAGCTTAGTTCGAGGCAGACGAGGCACTGAAGCTTTCTTT.

CDR3 amino acids: CASSVPGQGVSGANVLTF. CDR3 bases: TGTGCCAGTAGTGTACCGGGACAGGGGGTCTCTGGGGCCAACGTCCTGACTTTC. This chain uses TRBV19 with TRBJ2-6, with 11 bases identical to TRBD1. The CDR3 contains 18 residues. Unmatched junction bases numbered 6, after V lost 5 bases and J lost 0 bases. Germline CDR1 reads LNHDA; CDR2 reads SQIVND (reference sequence).

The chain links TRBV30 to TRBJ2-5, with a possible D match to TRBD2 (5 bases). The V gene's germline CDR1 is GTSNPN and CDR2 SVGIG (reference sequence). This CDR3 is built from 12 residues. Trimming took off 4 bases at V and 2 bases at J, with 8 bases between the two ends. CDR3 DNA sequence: TGTGCCTGGAACCGGGATCAAGAGACCCAGTACTTC. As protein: CAWNRDQETQYF.

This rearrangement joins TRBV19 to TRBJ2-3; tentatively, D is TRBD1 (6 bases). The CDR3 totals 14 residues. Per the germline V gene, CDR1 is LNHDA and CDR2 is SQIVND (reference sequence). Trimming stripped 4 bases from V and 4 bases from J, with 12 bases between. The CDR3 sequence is CASSRGQGSDTQYF. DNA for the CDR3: TGTGCCAGTAGTAGGGGGCAGGGATCAGATACGCAGTATTTT.

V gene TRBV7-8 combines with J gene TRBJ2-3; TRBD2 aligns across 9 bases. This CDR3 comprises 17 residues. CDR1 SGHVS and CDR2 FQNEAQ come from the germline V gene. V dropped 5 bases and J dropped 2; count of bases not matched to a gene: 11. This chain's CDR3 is CASSPLGGGGLTDTQYF. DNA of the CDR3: TGTGCCAGCAGCCCCTTAGGCGGGGGGGGCCTCACAGATACGCAGTATTTT.

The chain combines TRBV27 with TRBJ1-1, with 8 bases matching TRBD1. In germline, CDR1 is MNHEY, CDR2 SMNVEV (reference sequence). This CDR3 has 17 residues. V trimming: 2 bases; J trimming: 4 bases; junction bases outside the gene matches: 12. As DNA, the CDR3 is TGTGCCAGCAGTTTAGTCGGACAGGGAAGCGCTGGCACTGAAGCTTTCTTT. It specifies CASSLVGQGSAGTEAFF.

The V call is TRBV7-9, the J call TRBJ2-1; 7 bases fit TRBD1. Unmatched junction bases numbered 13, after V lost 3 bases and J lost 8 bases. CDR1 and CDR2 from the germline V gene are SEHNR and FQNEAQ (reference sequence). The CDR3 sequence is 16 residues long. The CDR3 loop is CASSLRTGLILDEQFF. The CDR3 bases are TGTGCCAGCAGCTTGCGGACAGGTTTGATACTCGATGAGCAGTTCTTC.

The CDR3 DNA sequence: TGTGCCAGCAGCTCGCACAGGGGGCCCACCCACGATGAGCAGTTCTTC. Residues: CASSSHRGPTHDEQFF. The V and J genes are TRBV11-3 and TRBJ2-1, with TRBD1 matching over 9 bases. This CDR3 contains 16 residues. Per germline, CDR1 SGHNT and CDR2 YENEEA. The ends lost 4 bases at V and 8 bases at J; junction bases unmatched: 12. The full variable domain, with the rest looked up from reference TRBV11-3 and TRBJ2-1, is EAGVVQSPRYKIIEKKQPVAFWCNPISGHNTLYWYLQNLGQGPELLIRYENEEAVDDSQLPKDRFSAERLKGVDSTLKIQPAELGDSAVYLCASSSHRGPTHDEQFFGPGTRLTVL.

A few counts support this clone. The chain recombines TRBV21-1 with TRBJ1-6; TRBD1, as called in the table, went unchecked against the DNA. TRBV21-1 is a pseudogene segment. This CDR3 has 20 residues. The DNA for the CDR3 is TGTGCCAGCAGCAAAGTTGTTGAAGGGGTCCAGGGGTGGTGTAATTCACCCCTCCACTTT. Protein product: CASSKVVEGVQGWCNSPLHF.

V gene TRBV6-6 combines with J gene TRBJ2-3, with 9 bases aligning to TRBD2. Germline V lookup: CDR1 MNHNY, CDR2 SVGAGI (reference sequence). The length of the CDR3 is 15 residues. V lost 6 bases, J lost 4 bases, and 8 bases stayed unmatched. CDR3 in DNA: TGTGCCAGCAGCTGGGCGGGGGGGACTGCAGATACGCAGTATTTT. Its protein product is CASSWAGGTADTQYF.

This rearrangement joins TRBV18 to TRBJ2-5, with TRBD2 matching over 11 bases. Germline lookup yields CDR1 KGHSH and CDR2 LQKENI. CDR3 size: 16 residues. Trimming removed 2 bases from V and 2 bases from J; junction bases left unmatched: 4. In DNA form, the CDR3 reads TGTGCCAGCTCACCAGAGGCTAGCGGGGGGCAAGAGACCCAGTACTTC. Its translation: CASSPEASGGQETQYF.

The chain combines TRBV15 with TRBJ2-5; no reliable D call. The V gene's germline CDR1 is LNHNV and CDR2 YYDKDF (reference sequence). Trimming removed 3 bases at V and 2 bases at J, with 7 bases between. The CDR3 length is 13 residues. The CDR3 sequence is CATSRSPQETQYF. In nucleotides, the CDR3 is TGTGCCACCAGCAGGAGTCCACAAGAGACCCAGTACTTC.

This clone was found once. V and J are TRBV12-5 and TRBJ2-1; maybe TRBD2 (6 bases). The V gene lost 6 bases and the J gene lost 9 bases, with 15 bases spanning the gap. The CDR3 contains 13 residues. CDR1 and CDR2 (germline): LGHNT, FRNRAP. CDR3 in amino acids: CASGGGTVTEQFF. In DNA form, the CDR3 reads TGTGCTAGTGGCGGAGGGACCGTCACTGAGCAGTTCTTC.

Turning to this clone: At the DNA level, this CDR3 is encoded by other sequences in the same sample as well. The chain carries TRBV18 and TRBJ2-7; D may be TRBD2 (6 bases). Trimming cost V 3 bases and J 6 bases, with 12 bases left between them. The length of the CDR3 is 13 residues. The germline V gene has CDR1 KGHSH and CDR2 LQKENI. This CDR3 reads CASSPSRDFEQYF. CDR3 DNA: TGTGCCAGCTCACCGTCCAGGGACTTCGAGCAGTACTTC. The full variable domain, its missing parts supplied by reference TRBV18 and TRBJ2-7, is NAGVMQNPRHLVRRRGQEARLRCSPMKGHSHVYWYRQLPEEGLKFMVYLQKENIIDESGMPKERFSAEFPKEGPSILRIQQVVRGDSAAYFCASSPSRDFEQYFGPGTRLTVT.

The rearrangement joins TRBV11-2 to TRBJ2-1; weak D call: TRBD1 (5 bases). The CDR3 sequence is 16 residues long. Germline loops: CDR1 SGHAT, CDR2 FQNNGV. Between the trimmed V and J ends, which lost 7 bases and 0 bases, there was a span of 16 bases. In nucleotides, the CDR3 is TGTGCCAGCACCAATCAGGGCGTAAGCTCCTACAATGAGCAGTTCTTC. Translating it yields CASTNQGVSSYNEQFF. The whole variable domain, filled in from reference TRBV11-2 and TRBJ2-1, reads EAGVAQSPRYKIIEKRQSVAFWCNPISGHATLYWYQQILGQGPKLLIQFQNNGVVDDSQLPKDRFSAERLKGVDSTLKIQPAKLEDSAVYLCASTNQGVSSYNEQFFGPGTRLTVL.

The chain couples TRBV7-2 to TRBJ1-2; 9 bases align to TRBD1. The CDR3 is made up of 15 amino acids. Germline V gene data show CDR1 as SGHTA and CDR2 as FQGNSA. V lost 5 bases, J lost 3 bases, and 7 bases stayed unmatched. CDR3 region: CASSHRQGVDYGYTF. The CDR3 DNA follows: TGTGCCAGCAGCCACCGACAGGGGGTTGACTATGGCTACACCTTC. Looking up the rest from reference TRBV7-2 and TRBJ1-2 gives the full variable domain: GAGVSQSPSNKVTEKGKDVELRCDPISGHTALYWYRQSLGQGLEFLIYFQGNSAPDKSGLPSDRFSAERTGGSVSTLTIQRTQQEDSAVYLCASSHRQGVDYGYTFGSGTRLTVV.

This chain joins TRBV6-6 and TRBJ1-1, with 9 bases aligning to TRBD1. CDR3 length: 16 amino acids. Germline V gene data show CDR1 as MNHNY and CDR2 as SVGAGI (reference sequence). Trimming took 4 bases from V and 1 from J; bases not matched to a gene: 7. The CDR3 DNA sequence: TGTGCCAGCAGTTCCGCACCGGGACAGGGGAACACTGAAGCTTTCTTT. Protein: CASSSAPGQGNTEAFF.

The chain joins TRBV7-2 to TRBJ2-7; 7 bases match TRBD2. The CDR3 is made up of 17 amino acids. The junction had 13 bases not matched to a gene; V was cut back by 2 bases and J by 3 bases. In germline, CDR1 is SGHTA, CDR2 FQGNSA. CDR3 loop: CASSLLGGGFTYYEQYF. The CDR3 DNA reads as TGTGCCAGCAGCTTATTGGGCGGGGGTTTCACCTACTACGAGCAGTACTTC.

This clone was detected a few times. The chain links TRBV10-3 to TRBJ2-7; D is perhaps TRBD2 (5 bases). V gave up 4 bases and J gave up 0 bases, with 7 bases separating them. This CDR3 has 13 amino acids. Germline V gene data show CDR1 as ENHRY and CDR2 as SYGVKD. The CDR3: CAISVGSSYEQYF. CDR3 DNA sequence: TGTGCCATCAGTGTTGGGAGCTCCTACGAGCAGTACTTC.

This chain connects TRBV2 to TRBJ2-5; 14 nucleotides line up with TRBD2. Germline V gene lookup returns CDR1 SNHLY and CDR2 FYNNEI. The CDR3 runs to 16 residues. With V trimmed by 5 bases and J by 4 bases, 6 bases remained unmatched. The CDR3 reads CASSPRLAGGSETQYF. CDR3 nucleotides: TGTGCCAGCAGTCCGAGACTAGCGGGGGGGTCAGAGACCCAGTACTTC.

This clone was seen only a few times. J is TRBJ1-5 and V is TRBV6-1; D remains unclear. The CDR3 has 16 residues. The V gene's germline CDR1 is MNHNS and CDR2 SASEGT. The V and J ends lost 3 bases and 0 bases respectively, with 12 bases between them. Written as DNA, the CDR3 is TGTGCCAGCAGTGATCCCTACAGATATAGCAATCAGCCCCAGCATTTT. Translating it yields CASSDPYRYSNQPQHF.

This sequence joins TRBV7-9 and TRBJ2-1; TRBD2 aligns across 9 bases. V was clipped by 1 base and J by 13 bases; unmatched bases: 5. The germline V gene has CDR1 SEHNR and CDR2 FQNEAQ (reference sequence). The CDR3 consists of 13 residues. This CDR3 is CASSLDSGGSQFF. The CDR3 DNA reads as TGTGCCAGCAGCTTAGACAGCGGGGGGTCACAGTTCTTC.

CDR3 DNA sequence: TGTGCCACCAGCAGAGATCACGGGAGCAATCAGCCCCAGCATTTT. This codes for CATSRDHGSNQPQHF. The chain recombines TRBV15 with TRBJ1-5; D unclear. V was shortened by 0 bases and J by 1 base, with 7 bases between the two germline ends. Germline loops: CDR1 LNHNV, CDR2 YYDKDF (reference sequence). This CDR3 has 15 amino acids.

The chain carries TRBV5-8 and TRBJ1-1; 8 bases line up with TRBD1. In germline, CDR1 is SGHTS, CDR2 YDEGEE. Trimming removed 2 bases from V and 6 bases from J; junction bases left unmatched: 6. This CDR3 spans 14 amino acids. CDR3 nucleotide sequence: TGTGCCAGCAGCTTAGGACAGGGTGGCCCTGAAGCTTTCTTT. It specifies CASSLGQGGPEAFF.

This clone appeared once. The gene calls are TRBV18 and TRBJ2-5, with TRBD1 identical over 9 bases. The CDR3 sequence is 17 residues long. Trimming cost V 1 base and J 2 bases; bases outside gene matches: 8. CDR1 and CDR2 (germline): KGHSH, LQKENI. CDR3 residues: CASSPLVSGTGQETQYF. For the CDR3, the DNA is TGTGCCAGCTCACCACTAGTATCCGGGACAGGGCAAGAGACCCAGTACTTC.

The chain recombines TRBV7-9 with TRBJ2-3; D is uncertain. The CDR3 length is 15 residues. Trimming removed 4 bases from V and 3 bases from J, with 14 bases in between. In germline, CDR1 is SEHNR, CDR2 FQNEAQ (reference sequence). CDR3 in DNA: TGTGCCAGCAGCTCTTCACCGGGTCTTACAGATACGCAGTATTTT. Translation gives CASSSSPGLTDTQYF. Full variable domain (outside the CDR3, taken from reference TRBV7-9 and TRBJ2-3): DTGVSQNPRHKITKRGQNVTFRCDPISEHNRLYWYRQTLGQGPEFLTYFQNEAQLEKSRLLSDRFSAERPKGSFSTLEIQRTEQGDSAMYLCASSSSPGLTDTQYFGPGTRLTVL.

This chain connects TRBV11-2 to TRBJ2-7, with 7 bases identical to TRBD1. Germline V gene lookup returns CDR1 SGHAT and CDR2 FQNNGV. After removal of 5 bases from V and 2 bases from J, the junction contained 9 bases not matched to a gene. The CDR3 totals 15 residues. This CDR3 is CASSRGRQGTYEQYF. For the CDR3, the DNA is TGTGCCAGCAGCCGGGGCCGACAGGGCACCTACGAGCAGTACTTC.